Following are 9 T cell receptor beta chains from one sample sequenced in a study of cytomegalovirus exposure and HLA in healthy donors. It was with 60 Vbeta and 13 Jbeta primers that the PCR ran. TCRdb's table, derived via immunoSEQ multiplex PCR, lists solely in-frame clones and lacks some. The top ten hold 1.5% to 2% of the sample, which has 150,000 to 200,000 clones, more than 65% seen once. Sequencing was done on a sample of PBMCs. These receptors were taken from a woman aged 25 to 45 in good health and CMV-seronegative.

The genes are TRBV9 and TRBJ1-1; TRBD1 matches 11 bases. J gave up 0 bases and V 4 bases, and 11 bases lay outside the gene matches. Germline CDR1 and CDR2: SGDLS and YYNGEE. This CDR3 is 18 amino acids long. CDR3 loop: CASSPRTGGDSMNTEAFF. For the CDR3, the DNA is TGTGCCAGCAGCCCCCGGACAGGGGGCGACTCCATGAACACTGAAGCTTTCTTT.

This clone has only one observation. V gene TRBV28 combines with J gene TRBJ1-2; D is uncertain. CDR1 is MDHEN and CDR2 is SYDVKM in the germline V gene. CDR3 length: 10 residues. CDR3 loop: CGTSNYGYTF. CDR3 in DNA: TGTGGCACTTCTAACTATGGCTACACCTTC.

The chain has TRBV5-1 and TRBJ2-5; 9 positions agree with TRBD1. The V gene end was trimmed by 0 bases and the J gene end by 2 bases; junction bases not matched to a gene: 5. Germline loops: CDR1 SGHRS, CDR2 YFSETQ. The CDR3 extends over 16 amino acids. This CDR3 is CASSLETGGRQETQYF. CDR3 in DNA: TGCGCCAGCAGCTTGGAGACAGGGGGGCGTCAAGAGACCCAGTACTTC.

V and J are TRBV18 and TRBJ1-2; perhaps TRBD1 as D (5 bases). V lost 6 bases, J lost 4 bases, and 15 bases lay in between. The CDR3 loop spans 14 amino acids. Germline values: CDR1 KGHSH, CDR2 LQKENI. The CDR3 region is CASSPRRDSYGYTF. DNA for the CDR3: TGTGCCAGCTCCCCTAGACGCGACAGCTATGGCTACACCTTC.

The chain uses TRBV7-7 and TRBJ2-5; 12 bases map to TRBD2. CDR1 is SSHAT and CDR2 is FNYEAQ in the germline V gene (reference sequence). The CDR3 is 18 amino acids. Trimming took 1 base from V and 5 from J; bases not matched to a gene: 11. Here the CDR3 reads CASSLGILAGGPGETQYF. The DNA of the CDR3 is TGTGCCAGCAGCTTAGGAATCCTAGCGGGAGGGCCGGGCGAGACCCAGTACTTC.

CDR3 coding DNA: TGTGCCAGCAGGTGGGGGAGGACTAATGAAAAACTGTTTTTT. Translation: CASRWGRTNEKLFF. The rearrangement uses TRBV2 and TRBJ1-4; D possibly corresponds to TRBD1 (5 bases). The germline V gene has CDR1 SNHLY and CDR2 FYNNEI. The CDR3 loop spans 14 amino acids. V dropped 6 bases and J dropped 2 bases, with 10 bases sitting between them.

This clone has more than one count but fewer than ten. The rearrangement links TRBV7-9 to TRBJ2-7; 9 bases fit TRBD1. CDR1 and CDR2 (germline): SEHNR, FQNEAQ (reference sequence). The CDR3 totals 15 residues. V dropped 5 bases and J dropped 4; count of bases not matched to a gene: 9. CDR3 bases: TGTGCCAGCAGCGGGGGACAGGGACGCTGGTACGAGCAGTACTTC. Its translation: CASSGGQGRWYEQYF.

This chain uses TRBV19 with TRBJ1-2; D perhaps matches TRBD1 (6 bases). CDR1 and CDR2 from the germline V gene are LNHDA and SQIVND (reference sequence). This CDR3 region has 16 residues. Trimming cost V 3 bases and J 1 base, with 15 bases left between them. The CDR3 DNA follows: TGTGCCAGTAGTATCAGGACCAGGGGAGATAACTATGGCTACACCTTC. It specifies CASSIRTRGDNYGYTF.

CDR3 bases: TGCGCCAGCAGCCCAGGACAGGGGAATGGGAGGGAGCAGTACTTC. Translated: CASSPGQGNGREQYF. The J gene is TRBJ2-7, the V gene TRBV5-1; 9 nucleotides align to TRBD1. The ends lost 4 bases at V and 7 bases at J; junction bases unmatched: 12. Germline V lookup: CDR1 SGHRS, CDR2 YFSETQ. The CDR3 extends over 15 amino acids.